Following are 23 T cell receptor beta chains from one sample sequenced in a study of high-grade serous ovarian cancer treatment subgroups. Tumor samples were obtained before definitive surgery or chemotherapy. Sequencing used immunoSEQ multiplex PCR; TCRdb keeps in-frame clones, though not all of them. The sample consists of 18,000 or so clones, approximately 77% of them appearing once. Sample: tumor tissue. The receptor set was obtained from a human donor with high-grade serous ovarian cancer.

This rearrangement joins TRBV6-6 to TRBJ2-5, with 8 bases fitting TRBD2. The CDR3 covers 15 residues. Germline V gene sequence: CDR1 MNHNY, CDR2 SVGAGI (reference sequence). V gave up 4 bases and J gave up 1 base; unmatched junction bases: 5. The CDR3 reads CASSWLAGAQETQYF. The CDR3 DNA sequence: TGTGCCAGCAGTTGGCTAGCGGGCGCCCAAGAGACCCAGTACTTC.

The V and J genes are TRBV25-1 and TRBJ2-5, with D perhaps TRBD1 (6 bases). Germline V gene sequence: CDR1 MGHDK, CDR2 SYGVNS. CDR3 size: 15 residues. V dropped 4 bases and J dropped 5 bases, with 17 bases sitting between them. This CDR3 reads CASSGPGTQRETQYF. The CDR3 nucleotides read TGTGCCAGCAGTGGCCCCGGGACACAAAGGGAGACCCAGTACTTC.

The chain joins TRBV29-1 to TRBJ2-7; 10 bases match TRBD2. Trimming cost V 6 bases and J 3 bases; bases outside gene matches: 17. The CDR3 is 17 amino acids. Germline V lookup: CDR1 SQVTM, CDR2 ANQGSEA. This CDR3 reads CSVLTPKASGRLYEQYF. CDR3 bases: TGCAGCGTCTTAACCCCTAAGGCTAGCGGGAGACTCTACGAGCAGTACTTC.

This chain links TRBV5-1 with TRBJ2-7, with a tentative D call TRBD1 (6 bases). Germline V gives CDR1 SGHRS, CDR2 YFSETQ. This CDR3 is 16 amino acids long. The ends were cut back, 1 base at V and 1 base at J, with 15 bases in the middle. CDR3 region: CASSLQQGRGSYEQYF. CDR3 nucleotide sequence: TGCGCCAGCAGCTTGCAACAGGGCAGGGGATCCTACGAGCAGTACTTC.

This chain connects TRBV4-2 to TRBJ1-4, with D possibly TRBD1 on 6 matching bases. V lost 1 base and J lost 2, with 11 bases in between. The CDR3 is 16 residues long. CDR1 and CDR2 from the germline V gene are LGHNA and YNFKEQ. As DNA, the CDR3 is TGTGCCAGCAGCCAAGGGGGAGGGGGTACTAATGAAAAACTGTTTTTT. This gives the protein CASSQGGGGTNEKLFF.

This clone has a single count. The chain has TRBV11-2 and TRBJ1-1; tentatively, D is TRBD1 (5 bases). CDR3 length: 13 residues. Per the germline V gene, CDR1 is SGHAT and CDR2 is FQNNGV. V dropped 4 bases and J dropped 0 bases, with 6 bases sitting between them. CDR3 sequence: CASSWDLNTEAFF. In DNA form, the CDR3 reads TGTGCCAGCAGCTGGGACCTGAACACTGAAGCTTTCTTT.

The sample holds one count of this clone. The J gene is TRBJ1-5, the V gene TRBV28; D is perhaps TRBD1 (6 bases). The CDR3 runs 12 residues. CDR1 MDHEN and CDR2 SYDVKM come from the germline V gene. Trimming left V 10 bases short and J 5 bases short, with 12 bases between. As DNA, the CDR3 is TGTGCCACTCGACCAGGGGATCAGCCCCAGCATTTT. Translating gives CATRPGDQPQHF.

This rearrangement joins TRBV2 to TRBJ2-5, with TRBD1 as a possible D gene (5 bases). Deletions cut 4 bases from V and 13 bases from J, with 16 bases between. Germline CDR1 SNHLY, CDR2 FYNNEI. The CDR3 is 12 residues long. CDR3 DNA: TGTGCCAGCAGTGTGGGCCTACAGGTTCCGTACTTC. It encodes CASSVGLQVPYF.

The chain uses TRBV27 and TRBJ2-1, with 12 bases lining up with TRBD2. Germline V gives CDR1 MNHEY, CDR2 SMNVEV (reference sequence). CDR3 length: 15 amino acids. V was pared by 5 bases and J by 4 bases, with 3 bases of the junction left unmatched. The chain's CDR3 is CASSDLAGGYNEQFF. The CDR3 bases are TGTGCCAGCAGTGATCTAGCGGGAGGGTACAATGAGCAGTTCTTC.

V gene TRBV19 combines with J gene TRBJ1-2; D gene unclear. The CDR3 is 11 amino acids. Trimming removed 5 bases at V and 5 bases at J, with 6 bases between. Germline CDR1 is LNHDA and CDR2 is SQIVND (reference sequence). In nucleotides, the CDR3 is TGTGCCAGTAGTGGCCAGTATGGCTACACCTTC. It codes for CASSGQYGYTF.

The J gene is TRBJ2-7, the V gene TRBV6-6; a weak D match, TRBD1 (6 bases). The CDR3 loop spans 12 amino acids. Germline-derived CDR1 and CDR2 are MNHNY and SVGAGI (reference sequence). Between the trimmed V and J ends, which lost 7 bases and 4 bases, there was a span of 11 bases. DNA of the CDR3: TGTGCCAGCACTATGACAGGTTACGAGCAGTACTTC. Its protein product is CASTMTGYEQYF.

V is TRBV4-2 and J is TRBJ2-1; D is undetermined. Trimming shortened V by 0 bases and J by 10 bases, and 10 bases separated the two germline ends. Per the germline V gene, CDR1 is LGHNA and CDR2 is YNFKEQ. This CDR3 has 13 amino acids. The CDR3 DNA reads TGTGCCAGCAGCCAAGATCCTGGGCGGGAGCAGTTCTTC. Its protein product is CASSQDPGREQFF.

The genes are TRBV19 and TRBJ2-3; 11 bases match TRBD2. Germline V CDR1 and CDR2: LNHDA, SQIVND (reference sequence). The CDR3 loop spans 15 amino acids. V trimming: 1 base; J trimming: 6 bases; junction bases outside the gene matches: 3. CDR3 sequence reads: CASSIGPSGRDTQYF. CDR3 DNA: TGTGCCAGTAGTATAGGCCCTAGCGGGAGGGATACGCAGTATTTT.

V is TRBV5-1 and J is TRBJ2-1; D is undetermined. The CDR3 totals 14 residues. Germline CDR1 and CDR2: SGHRS and YFSETQ. Deletions cut 0 bases from V and 4 bases from J, with 8 bases between. The CDR3 sequence is CASSLGVGYNEQFF. CDR3 coding DNA: TGCGCCAGCAGCTTGGGGGTGGGGTACAATGAGCAGTTCTTC.

The rearrangement joins TRBV13 to TRBJ1-2; TRBD1 agrees at 8 bases. The CDR3 has 17 residues. Trimming cost V 0 bases and J 4 bases; bases outside gene matches: 10. Germline-derived CDR1 and CDR2 are PRHDT and FYEKMQ (reference sequence). The CDR3 coding sequence is TGTGCCAGCAGCTTAGGACGTTTGGCAGGGGGCGCCTATGGCTACACCTTC. Residues: CASSLGRLAGGAYGYTF.

The rearrangement joins TRBV18 to TRBJ2-7; D is possibly TRBD1 or TRBD2 (5 bases each). V was pared by 5 bases and J by 3 bases, with 11 bases between. Germline CDR1 KGHSH, CDR2 LQKENI. The CDR3 spans 13 residues. The CDR3 nucleotides are TGTGCCAGCTCAATGGGGGTCAGCTACGAGCAGTACTTC. As protein: CASSMGVSYEQYF.

The chain employs TRBV6-1 and TRBJ2-5; weak D call: TRBD1 (6 bases). The CDR3 sequence is 14 residues long. Trimming pared 5 bases from V and 2 bases from J, leaving 12 bases between. Germline CDR1 reads MNHNS; CDR2 reads SASEGT. The CDR3 protein is CASSQSRGQETQYF. The CDR3 DNA reads as TGTGCCAGCAGTCAAAGCAGGGGACAAGAGACCCAGTACTTC.

On this clone: A far larger clone is one nucleotide away, so this likely arose from a read error. Other DNA sequences in the same sample also yield this CDR3. V and J are TRBV4-1 and TRBJ1-2, with 10 bases identical to TRBD1. CDR1 is MGHRA, CDR2 YSYEKL, per germline. The V and J ends lost 0 bases and 7 bases, in that order; junction bases with no gene match: 8. This CDR3 has 16 amino acids. The CDR3 is CASSQEPGTGASGYTF. The CDR3 DNA is TGCGCCAGCAGCCAAGAGCCTGGGACAGGGGCCAGTGGCTACACCTTC.

This sequence joins TRBV30 and TRBJ2-5; TRBD2 might be the D (6 bases). The CDR3 is made up of 11 amino acids. Germline V gene sequence: CDR1 GTSNPN, CDR2 SVGIG (reference sequence). The V gene lost 4 bases and the J gene lost 4 bases, with 7 bases spanning the gap. The CDR3 sequence is CAWTGGETQYF. The CDR3, as DNA: TGTGCCTGGACCGGGGGAGAGACCCAGTACTTC. Full variable domain (remainder filled in from reference TRBV30 and TRBJ2-5): SQTIHQWPATLVQPVGSPLSLECTVEGTSNPNLYWYRQAAGRGLQLLFYSVGIGQISSEVPQNLSASRPQDRQFILSSKKLLLSDSGFYLCAWTGGETQYFGPGTRLLVL.

Points on this clone: The junction and the germline gene differ at one end; a read error may be behind it. V usage is TRBV7-7 and J usage is TRBJ2-5; 9 bases map to TRBD2. Gene TRBJ2-7 matches the end of the DNA better, so the J call may be wrong. This CDR3 is built from 13 residues. The germline gives CDR1 SSHAT, CDR2 FNYEAQ (reference sequence). CDR3: CASSAGGTYEQYF. The CDR3 nucleotides read TGTGCTAGCAGCGCGGGAGGGACCTACGAGCAGTACTTC.

The gene calls are TRBV27 and TRBJ2-7; 10 bases are shared with TRBD2. Per the germline V gene, CDR1 is MNHEY and CDR2 is SMNVEV (reference sequence). The CDR3 extends over 16 amino acids. V lost 0 bases to trimming and J lost 3 bases; unmatched junction nucleotides: 5. The CDR3 DNA is TGTGCCAGCAGTTTATCCCCTATAGCGGGAGGCTACGAGCAGTACTTC. It yields the protein CASSLSPIAGGYEQYF.

There are a few counts of this clone. V usage is TRBV7-2 and J usage is TRBJ2-1; 11 bases agree with TRBD2. J was trimmed by 4 bases and V by 4 bases; bases with no gene match: 6. CDR1 and CDR2 from the germline V gene are SGHTA and FQGNSA. The CDR3 has 16 residues. This CDR3 reads CASSSGTSGDYNEQFF. The CDR3 nucleotides are TGTGCCAGCAGCTCAGGGACTAGCGGAGATTACAATGAGCAGTTCTTC.

The V and J genes are TRBV9 and TRBJ2-1, with D possibly called TRBD1 or TRBD2 (7 bases each). This CDR3 contains 14 residues. Trimming took off 0 bases at V and 7 bases at J, with 11 bases between the two ends. Per the germline V gene, CDR1 is SGDLS and CDR2 is YYNGEE. The CDR3 sequence is CASSVGQGGNEQFF. The CDR3 region has the DNA TGTGCCAGCAGCGTAGGACAGGGAGGGAATGAGCAGTTCTTC.